Given below is one T cell receptor beta chain in context. This record comes from a study of blood T cell repertoires in COVID-19. Study information: PBMCs, B-cell-depleted T cells, or T cells were the source of the cDNA or gDNA that made up the material.

This CDR3 contains 12 residues. Per germline, CDR1 MDHEN and CDR2 SYDVKM. V lost 7 bases to trimming and J lost 8 bases, with 11 bases between them. Using immunoSEQ multiplex PCR, the repertoire was profiled, and TCRdb retains in-frame clones only, with some absent. The sample records 400,000 to 550,000 clones, approximately 90% being singletons. The sequence was obtained from a woman in her twenties or thirties with acute or convalescent COVID-19. Sequenced: peripheral blood. This sequence joins TRBV28 and TRBJ2-2; maybe TRBD2 (6 bases). In DNA form, the CDR3 reads TGTGCCAGCAATCCGGGGGAGGGGGAGCTGTTTTTT. Translation gives CASNPGEGELFF. Supplemented by reference TRBV28 and TRBJ2-2, the full variable domain reads DVKVTQSSRYLVKRTGEKVFLECVQDMDHENMFWYRQDPGLGLRLIYFSYDVKMKEKGDIPEGYSVSREKKERFSLILESASTNQTSMYLCASNPGEGELFFGEGSRLTVL.